The T cell receptor (beta chain) described here comes from a study of cytomegalovirus exposure and HLA in healthy donors. Unmatched junction bases numbered 11, after V lost 1 base and J lost 6 bases. The CDR3 runs 18 residues. The germline gives CDR1 LGHNA, CDR2 YSLEER. The study's findings and limits: Other equally common chains were less clonally expanded than HLA-associated TCR beta chains, a later analysis showed. TRBV6-2, TRBV6-3 and some other V segments were unresolvable in 87-base-pair reads.

About this clone itself: The antigen is unknown.

This PCR relied on a set of 60 Vbeta primers and 13 Jbeta primers. Here immunoSEQ multiplex PCR was the method, and the copy in TCRdb shows in-frame clones only, minus some. Of roughly 120,000 clones in the sample, 50% to 65% were seen once. The sequencing sample was made of PBMCs. The rearrangement links TRBV4-3 to TRBJ2-3; 12 positions match TRBD2. The origin of this receptor is a woman aged 40 to 50 in good health and CMV-seropositive. CDR3 sequence reads: CASSQGRLAGGARDTQYF. The CDR3 DNA follows: TGCGCCAGCAGCCAAGGTCGGCTAGCGGGAGGGGCGAGGGATACGCAGTATTTT.